This TCR beta chain appears in the sequencing data of a study of blood T cells in healthy people across ages. Background on the study: The template switching approach captured approximately one barcoded beta molecule for every two T cells.

Together with a sample-barcoded 5' primer, a J-beta primer mix was included in a second PCR lasting roughly 7 to 11 cycles. TCRdb itself ran the 5' RACE reads through MiXCR, one entry per CDR3 protein. Found here are about 650,000 distinct CDR3 sequences, about 30% of them singletons; the top ten hold about 16%. Overall study results and limits: Reliance upon unsorted PBMCs precluded definitive naive versus antigen-experienced comparison. Estimates of diversity drawn from one million T cells were considered underestimates.

There are many counts of this clonotype. What it binds is unknown. This CDR3 spans 15 amino acids. V gave up 5 bases and J gave up 0 bases; unmatched junction bases: 7. There were at least 5 micrograms of total RNA extracted from every sample. This clonotype was obtained from a woman older than 75 in good health. Material: blood. The chain has TRBV12-3 or TRBV12-4 and TRBJ2-7; 7 nucleotides agree with TRBD1. CDR3 coding DNA: TGTGCCAGCAGTCACAGGGGCCCCCACTCCTACGAGCAGTACTTC. It specifies CASSHRGPHSYEQYF.